This T cell receptor beta chain was observed in a study of beta chain features in type 1 diabetes (dated by TCRdb to between 2018 and 2020). A note on the overall study: Mean age, gender distribution, total cell number and subset yield did not differ between patients and healthy donors. The study compared the TCRB repertoires of sorted circulating CD4+ T cell subsets in recently diagnosed type 1 diabetes patients with those in matched healthy donors. Whereas all 30 or so donors provided naive and central memory subsets, regulatory and stem cell-like memory subsets were isolated from just 8 patients and roughly 8 healthy donors. A total of about 100,000,000 sorted cells were examined across all samples, and RNA yield correlated strongly with the number of cells per subset.

The entire amount of isolated RNA was reverse transcribed using the High Capacity cDNA Reverse Transcription Kit, so the sequenced TCRB transcripts were expressed ones. Naive, central memory and regulatory T cell samples underwent deep immunoSEQ sequencing, averaging about 3.57 million total reads per sample. Sorted cells were lysed in RLT buffer and RNA was extracted with DNase-treated RNeasy Micro or Mini kits, depending on cell number. Each cell subset was processed separately to prevent cross-contamination, with patient and healthy donor samples processed together. Using the immunoSEQ multiplex PCR, TCRB sequences were amplified from cDNA into 87-bp fragments spanning the CDR3 region. Amplicons were sequenced on the Illumina HiSeq platform. Processing in the source paper ran as follows. Synthetic template baselines were used to correct PCR bias computationally, reads within Hamming distance 2 were collapsed, and singletons that could not be merged were discarded. By aligning reads against IMGT, V, D and J genes, CDR3 length, and insertions or deletions at six rearrangement sites were assigned. Clonotype counts were normalized to sorted cell number within each subset before computing true diversity and Gini coefficients with the tcR R package. The overlap coefficient, calculated on TCRB nucleotide sequences, was used to quantify repertoire sharing. Out-of-frame TCRB sequences from naive cells were analyzed as a proxy for the pre-selection repertoire. Imported from immuneACCESS, the table was reduced by TCRdb to in-frame sequences with V and J called. These copies leave out some clones; in studies compared against another copy, an unresolved V gene accounts for under half, and the cause of the remainder is not known. The DNA gave D and trimming, while V, J and clone size come from that table. The sample table holds about 360,000 clones, of which roughly 12% were seen once. The ten largest clones represent about 0.018% of the sample.

Here is what the overall study found, with its caveats: Type 1 diabetes patients showed a moderate but significant shortening of TCRB CDR3 length in all four CD4+ subsets. Sequencing cDNA rather than genomic DNA could over-represent highly expressing activated cells, although activation and CD3 levels did not differ between groups. At VDJ recombination sites, patients with type 1 diabetes made fewer insertions and deleted more nucleotides, a pattern implying thymic rearrangement abnormalities. Shorter templates might have been favored by PCR, but patient and control samples were amplified and corrected together, so both groups would have been affected equally by any skew. HLA sub-analyses involved small numbers of individuals, so any influence of HLA type on TCRB rearrangement remained unresolved. Naive, central memory and regulatory TCRB repertoires appeared to be more alike among patients than among healthy donors.

Each donor gave one peripheral blood draw, averaging approximately 120 mL, which was collected into heparinised tubes. Using a panel that included CD45RO, CCR7, CD25, CD127, CD95 and CD27, naive, central memory, regulatory and stem cell-like memory CD4+ T cells were sorted on a BD FACSAria II. Every sorted population had a purity above 98%. PBMCs were isolated right away by Lymphoprep density gradient centrifugation and were stained directly, without culture. So that batch effects would be minimized, each experiment stained and sorted samples in pairs, pairing one healthy donor with one patient. As regards this clone: This receptor's antigen is unknown. The record has no base qualities; no much larger clone is one base away.

The germline ends are 12 bases apart after V is trimmed by 6 bases and J by 1 base. CDR1 KGHSH and CDR2 LQKENI were looked up in the germline V gene. The CDR3 measures 14 amino acids from cysteine to phenylalanine. The entry retains the CDR3 DNA only, 42 bases that are in frame from base 1. The sequence came from a man aged 18 to 29 in good health. Sequencing was carried out using naive CD4+ T cells from blood. Reading the label with the study, this specimen's cell subset or site is: true naive CD4+ T cells. The chain joins TRBV18 to TRBJ1-1; a confident D gene designation cannot be given. CDR3 region: CASSPTEGNTEAFF. The DNA sequence is TGTGCCAGCTCGCCCACAGAGGGGAACACTGAAGCTTTCTTT.